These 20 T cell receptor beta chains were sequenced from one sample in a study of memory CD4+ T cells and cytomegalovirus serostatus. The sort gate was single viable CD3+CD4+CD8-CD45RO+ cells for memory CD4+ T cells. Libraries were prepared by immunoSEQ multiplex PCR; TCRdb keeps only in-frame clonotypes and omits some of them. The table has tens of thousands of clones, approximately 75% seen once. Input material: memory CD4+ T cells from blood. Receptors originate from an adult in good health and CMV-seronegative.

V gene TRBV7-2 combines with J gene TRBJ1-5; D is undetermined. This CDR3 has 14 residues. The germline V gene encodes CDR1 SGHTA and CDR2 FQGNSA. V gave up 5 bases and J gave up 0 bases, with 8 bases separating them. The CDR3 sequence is CASSPSYSNQPQHF. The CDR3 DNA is TGTGCCAGCAGCCCGAGTTATAGCAATCAGCCCCAGCATTTT.

The CDR3 loop is CASSQTGAGANYGYTF. As DNA, the CDR3 is TGCGCCAGCAGCCAAACCGGTGCGGGGGCTAACTATGGCTACACCTTC. This chain uses TRBV4-1 with TRBJ1-2, with D possibly matching TRBD1 (5 bases). The CDR3 has 16 amino acids. V lost 2 bases to trimming and J lost 0 bases, with 13 bases between them. Germline V lookup: CDR1 MGHRA, CDR2 YSYEKL.

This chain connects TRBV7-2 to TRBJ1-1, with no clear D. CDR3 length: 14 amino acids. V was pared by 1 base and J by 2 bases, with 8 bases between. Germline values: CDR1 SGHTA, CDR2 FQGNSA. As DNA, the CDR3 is TGTGCCAGCAGCTTAGGGCGCTCTAACACTGAAGCTTTCTTT. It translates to CASSLGRSNTEAFF.

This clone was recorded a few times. The CDR3 DNA follows: TGCGCCAGCAGTGTAGGGGGGATGATGTATGGCTACACCTTC. Residues: CASSVGGMMYGYTF. The chain uses TRBV10-1 and TRBJ1-2; a possible D gene is TRBD1 (6 bases). V was clipped by 4 bases and J by 5 bases, with 14 bases between them. There are 14 residues in the CDR3. Germline V gene sequence: CDR1 WNHNN, CDR2 SYGVQD (reference sequence).

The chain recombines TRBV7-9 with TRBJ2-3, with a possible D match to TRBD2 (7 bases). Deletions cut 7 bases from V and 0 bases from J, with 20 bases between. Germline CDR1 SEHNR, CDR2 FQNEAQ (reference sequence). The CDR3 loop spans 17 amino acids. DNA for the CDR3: TGTGCCAGCACCTCGTGGGGGGGGGCGGGTAGCACAGATACGCAGTATTTT. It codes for CASTSWGGAGSTDTQYF.

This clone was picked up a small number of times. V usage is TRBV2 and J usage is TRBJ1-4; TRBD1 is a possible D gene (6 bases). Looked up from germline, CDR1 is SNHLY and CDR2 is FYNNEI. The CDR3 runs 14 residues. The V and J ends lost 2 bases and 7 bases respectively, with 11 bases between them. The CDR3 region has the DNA TGTGCCAGCAGTGAACCAGGGGCTATTGAAAAACTGTTTTTT. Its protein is CASSEPGAIEKLFF.

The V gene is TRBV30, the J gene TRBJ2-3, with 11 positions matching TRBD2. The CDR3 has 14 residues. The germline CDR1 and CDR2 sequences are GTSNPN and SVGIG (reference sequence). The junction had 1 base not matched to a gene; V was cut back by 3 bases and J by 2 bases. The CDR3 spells CAWRLAGATDTQYF. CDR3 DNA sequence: TGTGCCTGGAGACTAGCGGGGGCCACAGATACGCAGTATTTT.

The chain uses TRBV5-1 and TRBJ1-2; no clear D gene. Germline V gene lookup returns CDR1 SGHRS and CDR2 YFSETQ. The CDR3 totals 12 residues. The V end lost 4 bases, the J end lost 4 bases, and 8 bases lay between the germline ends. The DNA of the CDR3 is TGCGCCAGCAGCGCCGGACTCTATGGCTACACCTTC. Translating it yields CASSAGLYGYTF.

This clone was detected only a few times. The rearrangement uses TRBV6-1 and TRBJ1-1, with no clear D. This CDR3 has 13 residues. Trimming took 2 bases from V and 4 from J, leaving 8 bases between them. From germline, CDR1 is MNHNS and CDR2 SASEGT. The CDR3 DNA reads TGTGCCAGCAGTGAAAGCTCGAGCACTGAAGCTTTCTTT. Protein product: CASSESSSTEAFF.

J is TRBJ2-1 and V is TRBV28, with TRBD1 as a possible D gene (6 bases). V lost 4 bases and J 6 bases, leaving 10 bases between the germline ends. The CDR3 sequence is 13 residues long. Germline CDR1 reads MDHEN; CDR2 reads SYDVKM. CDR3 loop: CASSSRTVNEQFF. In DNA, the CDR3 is TGTGCCAGCAGTTCAAGGACAGTCAATGAGCAGTTCTTC.

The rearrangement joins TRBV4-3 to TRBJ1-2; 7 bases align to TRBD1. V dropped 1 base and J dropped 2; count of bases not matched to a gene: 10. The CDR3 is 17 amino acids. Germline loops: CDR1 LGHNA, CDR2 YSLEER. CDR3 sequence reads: CASSQATGGGSNYGYTF. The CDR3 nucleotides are TGCGCCAGCAGCCAAGCCACGGGAGGGGGCTCAAACTATGGCTACACCTTC.

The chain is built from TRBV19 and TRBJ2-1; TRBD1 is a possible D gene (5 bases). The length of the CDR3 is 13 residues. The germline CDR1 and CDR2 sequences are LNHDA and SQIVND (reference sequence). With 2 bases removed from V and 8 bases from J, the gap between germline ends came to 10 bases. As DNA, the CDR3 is TGTGCCAGTAGTATACAGGGTTTGGATGAGCAGTTCTTC. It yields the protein CASSIQGLDEQFF.

The CDR3 DNA reads as TGTGCCAGCAGACCCGAGGGGGGTGGTACCTACGAGCAGTACTTC. Its protein is CASRPEGGGTYEQYF. The chain couples TRBV7-2 to TRBJ2-7; D may be TRBD1 or TRBD2 (6 bases each). V lost 6 bases and J 2 bases, leaving 17 bases between the germline ends. Germline V gene data show CDR1 as SGHTA and CDR2 as FQGNSA. The CDR3 runs 15 residues.

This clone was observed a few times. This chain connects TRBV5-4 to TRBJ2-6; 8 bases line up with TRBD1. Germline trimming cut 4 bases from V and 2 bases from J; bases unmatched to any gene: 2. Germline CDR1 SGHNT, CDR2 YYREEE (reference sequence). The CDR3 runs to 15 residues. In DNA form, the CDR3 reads TGTGCCAGCAGCCTCAGGGGGCCTGGGGCCAACGTCCTGACTTTC. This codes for CASSLRGPGANVLTF.

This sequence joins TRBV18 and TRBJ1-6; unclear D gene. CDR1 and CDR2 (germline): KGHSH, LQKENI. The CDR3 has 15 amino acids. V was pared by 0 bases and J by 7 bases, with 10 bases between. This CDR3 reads CASSPPRSRNSPLHF. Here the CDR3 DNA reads TGTGCCAGCTCACCACCCCGCAGCAGGAATTCACCCCTCCACTTT. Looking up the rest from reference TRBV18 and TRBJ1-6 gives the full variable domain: NAGVMQNPRHLVRRRGQEARLRCSPMKGHSHVYWYRQLPEEGLKFMVYLQKENIIDESGMPKERFSAEFPKEGPSILRIQQVVRGDSAAYFCASSPPRSRNSPLHFGNGTRLTVT.

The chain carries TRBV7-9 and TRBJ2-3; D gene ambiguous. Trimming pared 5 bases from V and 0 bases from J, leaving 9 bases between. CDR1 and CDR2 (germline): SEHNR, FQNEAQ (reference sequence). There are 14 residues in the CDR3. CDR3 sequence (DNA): TGTGCCAGCAGCCCCCCGGCTAGCACAGATACGCAGTATTTT. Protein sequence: CASSPPASTDTQYF.

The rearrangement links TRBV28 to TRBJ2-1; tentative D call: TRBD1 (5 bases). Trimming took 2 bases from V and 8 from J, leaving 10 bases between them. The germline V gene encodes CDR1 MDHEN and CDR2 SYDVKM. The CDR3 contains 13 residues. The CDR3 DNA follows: TGTGCCAGCAGTTTAGGGCTAGGGGATGAGCAGTTCTTC. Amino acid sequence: CASSLGLGDEQFF.

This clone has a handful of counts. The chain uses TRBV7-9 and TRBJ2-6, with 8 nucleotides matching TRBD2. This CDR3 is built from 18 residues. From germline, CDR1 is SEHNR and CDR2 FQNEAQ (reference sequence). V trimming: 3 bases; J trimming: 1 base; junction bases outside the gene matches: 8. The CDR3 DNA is TGTGCCAGCAGCTTTCTAACTAGCGGTCGATCTGGGGCCAACGTCCTGACTTTC. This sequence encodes CASSFLTSGRSGANVLTF.

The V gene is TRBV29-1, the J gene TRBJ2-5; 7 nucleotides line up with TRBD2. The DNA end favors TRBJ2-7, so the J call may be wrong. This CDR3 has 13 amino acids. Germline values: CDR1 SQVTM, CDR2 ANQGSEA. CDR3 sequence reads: CSVMGGKSYEQYF. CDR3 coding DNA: TGCAGCGTTATGGGGGGGAAATCCTACGAGCAGTACTTC.

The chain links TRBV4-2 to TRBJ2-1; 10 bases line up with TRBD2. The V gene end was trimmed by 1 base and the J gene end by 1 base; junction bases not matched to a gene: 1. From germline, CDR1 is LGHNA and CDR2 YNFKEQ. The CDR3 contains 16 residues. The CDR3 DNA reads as TGTGCCAGCAGCCAAGCTAGCGGGGGATCCTACAATGAGCAGTTCTTC. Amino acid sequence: CASSQASGGSYNEQFF.